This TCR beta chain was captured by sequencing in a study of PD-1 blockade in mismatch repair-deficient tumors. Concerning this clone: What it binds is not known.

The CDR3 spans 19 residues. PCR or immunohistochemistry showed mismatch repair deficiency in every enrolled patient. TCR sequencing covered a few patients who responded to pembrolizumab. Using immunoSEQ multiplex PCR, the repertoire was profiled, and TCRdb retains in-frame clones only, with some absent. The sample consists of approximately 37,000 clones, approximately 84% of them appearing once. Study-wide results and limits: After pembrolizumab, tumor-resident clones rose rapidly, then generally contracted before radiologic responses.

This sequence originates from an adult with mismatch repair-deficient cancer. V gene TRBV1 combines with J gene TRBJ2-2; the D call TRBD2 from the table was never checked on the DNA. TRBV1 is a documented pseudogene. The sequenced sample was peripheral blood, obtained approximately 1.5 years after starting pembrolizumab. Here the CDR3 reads CTSSQEGLRRKKRIGELFF. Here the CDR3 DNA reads TGCACCAGCAGCCAAGAAGGCCTTCGGCGGAAAAAGAGGATCGGGGAGCTGTTTTTT.